A single sample is the source of the 9 T cell receptor beta chains below, sequenced in a study of CD8 T cells in ankylosing spondylitis. TCRdb re-called the 5' RACE reads through MiXCR, storing one row per CDR3 protein. Of 150,000 to 200,000 distinct CDR3 sequences in the sample, approximately 20% were seen once. Sequenced: blood, either unsorted or a sorted T cell fraction (not recorded which). All receptors derive from a male donor with ankylosing spondylitis or in good health (not recorded which).

This chain uses TRBV9 with TRBJ1-2; perhaps TRBD1 as D (6 bases). The germline gives CDR1 SGDLS, CDR2 YYNGEE. Trimming pared 0 bases from V and 8 bases from J, leaving 14 bases between. The CDR3 has 14 amino acids. The DNA for the CDR3 is TGTGCCAGCAGCGTAGACGGGGGGCAGGGGGGCTACACCTTC. It codes for CASSVDGGQGGYTF.

V is TRBV4-1 and J is TRBJ1-4; no definite D call. The CDR3 contains 13 residues. Germline CDR1 is MGHRA and CDR2 is YSYEKL. Deletions cut 5 bases from V and 7 bases from J, with 11 bases between. The CDR3 DNA sequence: TGCGCCAGCAGCAAAGGGCAGGCTGAAAAACTGTTTTTT. Its protein is CASSKGQAEKLFF.

This clonotype was detected ten times or more. The J gene is TRBJ1-2, the V gene TRBV28, with D perhaps TRBD1 (5 bases). This CDR3 comprises 13 residues. Per the germline V gene, CDR1 is MDHEN and CDR2 is SYDVKM. Trimming cost V 6 bases and J 4 bases, with 12 bases left between them. CDR3: CASRGLGAYGYTF. The CDR3 bases are TGTGCCAGCAGGGGGTTAGGGGCCTATGGCTACACCTTC.

This clonotype has more than one count but fewer than ten. The chain is built from TRBV6-5 and TRBJ1-2, with a weak D call TRBD1 (6 bases). This CDR3 has 16 amino acids. Germline V gene sequence: CDR1 MNHEY, CDR2 SVGAGI. V lost 0 bases to trimming and J lost 4 bases, with 15 bases between them. This CDR3 is CASSYSPMGAGYGYTF. The CDR3 coding sequence is TGTGCCAGCAGTTACTCCCCTATGGGGGCAGGCTATGGCTACACCTTC.

This clonotype was observed once. This chain uses TRBV29-1 with TRBJ2-2; no reliable D call. Germline V gene lookup returns CDR1 SQVTM and CDR2 ANQGSEA. The CDR3 contains 13 residues. V lost 6 bases to trimming and J lost 4 bases, with 12 bases between them. The CDR3 coding sequence is TGCAGCGTCGGAAGAATTGCCACCGGGGAGCTGTTTTTT. Its protein is CSVGRIATGELFF.

The V and J genes are TRBV20-1 and TRBJ2-4; 9 bases fit TRBD1. With 0 bases clipped from V and 2 bases from J, the junction kept 5 bases outside the gene matches. This CDR3 is built from 16 residues. Per germline, CDR1 DFQATT and CDR2 SNEGSKA (reference sequence). The CDR3 DNA follows: TGCAGTGCTAGAGATTGGGACAGGGAACCCAAAAACATTCAGTACTTC. It yields the protein CSARDWDREPKNIQYF.

There are a few counts of this clonotype. This chain links TRBV20-1 with TRBJ1-1; D may be TRBD1 (5 bases). With 0 bases removed from V and 3 bases from J, the gap between germline ends came to 17 bases. The CDR3 extends over 16 amino acids. From germline, CDR1 is DFQATT and CDR2 SNEGSKA (reference sequence). The CDR3, as DNA: TGCAGTGCTAGAGAGTTGCGGGGCTTTGGGGACACTGAAGCTTTCTTT. Its protein is CSARELRGFGDTEAFF.

This clonotype was seen repeatedly, ten times or more. The chain employs TRBV10-3 and TRBJ2-5, with D possibly TRBD2 on 6 matching bases. Trimming cost V 0 bases and J 1 base, with 9 bases left between them. This CDR3 is 15 amino acids long. Germline V CDR1 and CDR2: ENHRY, SYGVKD. CDR3 sequence reads: CAISESRDSQETQYF. In DNA form, the CDR3 reads TGTGCCATCAGTGAGTCGCGGGACTCCCAAGAGACCCAGTACTTC.

This clonotype was detected ten times or more. The chain combines TRBV18 with TRBJ2-2, with D hard to call. V was cut by 2 bases and J by 3 bases, with 1 base left in between. The CDR3 length is 12 residues. The germline V gene has CDR1 KGHSH and CDR2 LQKENI. In nucleotides, the CDR3 is TGTGCCAGCTCACCAGACACCGGGGAGCTGTTTTTT. Protein: CASSPDTGELFF.